Following are 14 T cell receptor beta chains from one sample sequenced in a study of cytomegalovirus exposure and HLA in healthy donors. In the PCR, 60 Vbeta and 13 Jbeta primers were used. The data were produced by immunoSEQ multiplex PCR, yet TCRdb's version contains in-frame clones alone and is incomplete. The sample has around 170,000 clones; 76% are singletons. The sequenced material came from PBMCs. Receptors originate from a man between 18 and 35 years old in good health and CMV-seronegative.

The chain has TRBV25-1 and TRBJ1-6, with a possible D match to TRBD1 (6 bases). Germline values: CDR1 MGHDK, CDR2 SYGVNS. Trimming took 4 bases from V and 10 from J, leaving 14 bases between them. CDR3 length: 14 amino acids. In DNA form, the CDR3 reads TGTGCCAGCAGTGGGTTGGGGGCGAGGTCACCCCTCCACTTT. This translates into CASSGLGARSPLHF.

A few counts support this clone. The chain is built from TRBV7-9 and TRBJ2-5; D remains unclear. The DNA matches TRBJ2-7 better at its end, which makes the J call doubtful. CDR1 is SEHNR, CDR2 FQNEAQ, per germline (reference sequence). CDR3 length equals 14 residues. CDR3 DNA: TGTGCCAGCAGCTTATCTGGCACCCACTACGAGCAGTACTTC. This translates into CASSLSGTHYEQYF.

This clone is a singleton in its sample. J is TRBJ1-3 and V is TRBV2; D gene uncertain. Trimming removed 10 bases at V and 0 bases at J, with 13 bases between. Germline CDR1 is SNHLY and CDR2 is FYNNEI. The CDR3 has 14 residues. CDR3 sequence (DNA): TGTGCCATCATAGACTGGAGCTCTGGAAACACCATATATTTT. The encoded protein is CAIIDWSSGNTIYF. The whole variable domain, filled in from reference TRBV2 and TRBJ1-3, reads EPEVTQTPSHQVTQMGQEVILRCVPISNHLYFYWYRQILGQKVEFLVSFYNNEISEKSEIFDDQFSVERPDGSNFTLKIRSTKLEDSAMYFCAIIDWSSGNTIYFGEGSWLTVV.

The chain is built from TRBV5-1 and TRBJ2-2; D might be TRBD2 (7 bases). This CDR3 comprises 15 residues. The germline CDR1 and CDR2 sequences are SGHRS and YFSETQ. Trimming removed 1 base from V and 4 bases from J, with 11 bases in between. CDR3 protein: CASSLQGRATGELFF. In nucleotides, the CDR3 is TGCGCCAGCAGCTTGCAGGGGAGGGCCACCGGGGAGCTGTTTTTT.

This clone was found once. CDR3 sequence (DNA): TGTGCCAGCAGTGGCGGACAGGGGAGTCAGCCCCAGCATTTT. Its translation: CASSGGQGSQPQHF. This sequence joins TRBV28 and TRBJ1-5, with 9 bases fitting TRBD1. Looked up from germline, CDR1 is MDHEN and CDR2 is SYDVKM. The J segment lost 6 bases and the V segment lost 5 bases, leaving 5 bases of the junction unmatched. The CDR3 extends over 14 amino acids.

This clone showed up just a few times. The rearrangement uses TRBV20-1 and TRBJ1-2; D not certain. This CDR3 contains 11 residues. Germline CDR1 reads DFQATT; CDR2 reads SNEGSKA (reference sequence). Trimming left V 0 bases short and J 8 bases short, with 7 bases between. The CDR3 loop reads CSARDQAGYTF. CDR3 sequence (DNA): TGCAGTGCTAGAGATCAGGCCGGCTACACCTTC.

This clone was seen only once. The V and J genes are TRBV15 and TRBJ2-7; the match to TRBD1 covers 10 bases. V trimming: 5 bases; J trimming: 3 bases; junction bases outside the gene matches: 10. This CDR3 region has 16 residues. Per germline, CDR1 LNHNV and CDR2 YYDKDF (reference sequence). This CDR3 reads CATSGRHGQGDYEQYF. CDR3 nucleotides: TGTGCCACCAGCGGACGACATGGACAGGGGGACTACGAGCAGTACTTC.

This chain joins TRBV19 and TRBJ1-2; weak D call: TRBD1 (5 bases). The germline V gene encodes CDR1 LNHDA and CDR2 SQIVND (reference sequence). The V gene lost 5 bases and the J gene lost 8 bases, with 21 bases spanning the gap. This CDR3 is 15 amino acids long. The DNA for the CDR3 is TGTGCCAGTAGTCTCCTGAGGACGGCAGGGCGAGGCTACACCTTC. Translating gives CASSLLRTAGRGYTF.

The V call is TRBV5-1, the J call TRBJ1-1; 7 bases agree with TRBD1. From germline, CDR1 is SGHRS and CDR2 YFSETQ. Trimming removed 2 bases from V and 1 base from J; junction bases left unmatched: 2. There are 14 residues in the CDR3. CDR3 sequence reads: CASSLGGANTEAFF. CDR3 nucleotide sequence: TGCGCCAGCAGCTTAGGGGGCGCGAACACTGAAGCTTTCTTT.

The V gene is TRBV6-5, the J gene TRBJ2-7; TRBD1 agrees at 7 bases. The CDR3 totals 11 residues. V trimming: 7 bases; J trimming: 5 bases; junction bases outside the gene matches: 2. Germline V gene sequence: CDR1 MNHEY, CDR2 SVGAGI. This chain's CDR3 is CASNRGNEQYF. The CDR3, as DNA: TGTGCCAGCAACAGGGGAAACGAGCAGTACTTC.

This chain connects TRBV10-3 to TRBJ1-5; D is uncertain. The CDR3 sequence is 14 residues long. Trimming shortened V by 5 bases and J by 1 base, and 9 bases separated the two germline ends. Germline CDR1 is ENHRY and CDR2 is SYGVKD. CDR3 sequence: CAISRELSNQPQHF. CDR3 nucleotide sequence: TGTGCCATCAGTCGGGAGCTCAGCAATCAGCCCCAGCATTTT.

The genes are TRBV7-2 and TRBJ2-3; possible D gene TRBD2, 6 bases. This CDR3 is 14 amino acids long. CDR1 is SGHTA, CDR2 FQGNSA, per germline. V was trimmed by 1 base and J by 6 bases, leaving 11 bases between them. CDR3 nucleotides: TGTGCCAGCAGCTTAGAGCTAGCGAGGGATACGCAGTATTTT. It is translated as CASSLELARDTQYF.

The chain combines TRBV7-9 with TRBJ1-2, with TRBD1 as a possible D gene (5 bases). The length of the CDR3 is 17 residues. Germline lookup yields CDR1 SEHNR and CDR2 FQNEAQ (reference sequence). The V end lost 8 bases, the J end lost 0 bases, and 22 bases lay between the germline ends. CDR3 sequence: CASGKWGRPNPNYGYTF. CDR3 nucleotide sequence: TGTGCCAGCGGGAAGTGGGGCAGACCGAACCCTAACTATGGCTACACCTTC. Full variable domain (rest looked up from reference TRBV7-9 and TRBJ1-2): DTGVSQNPRHKITKRGQNVTFRCDPISEHNRLYWYRQTLGQGPEFLTYFQNEAQLEKSRLLSDRFSAERPKGSFSTLEIQRTEQGDSAMYLCASGKWGRPNPNYGYTFGSGTRLTVV.

The V gene is TRBV6-6, the J gene TRBJ1-6; TRBD1 agrees at 9 bases. With 5 bases clipped from V and 9 bases from J, the junction kept 11 bases outside the gene matches. CDR3 size: 16 residues. The germline CDR1 and CDR2 sequences are MNHNY and SVGAGI (reference sequence). In nucleotides, the CDR3 is TGTGCCAGCAGTCAGATCGGGACAGGGAACATTTCACCCCTCCACTTT. Its protein product is CASSQIGTGNISPLHF.